What follows are 27 T cell receptor beta chains derived from one specimen sequenced in a study of identical twins. TCRdb re-derived calls from the 5' RACE reads in MiXCR, one entry per CDR3 protein. The top ten clones hold approximately 12% of a sample with a few hundred thousand distinct CDR3 sequences, around 18% of them seen once. The sequencing input was naive T cells sorted from blood. These receptors came from a man in his forties or fifties in good health.

This clonotype was recorded at least ten times. The V gene is TRBV20-1, the J gene TRBJ2-5; TRBD2 agrees at 13 bases. V was pared by 5 bases and J by 3 bases, with 0 bases of the junction left unmatched. This CDR3 contains 13 residues. Germline V gives CDR1 DFQATT, CDR2 SNEGSKA (reference sequence). The CDR3 nucleotides are TGCAGTGCTGGGACTAGCGGGAAAGAGACCCAGTACTTC. Its protein product is CSAGTSGKETQYF.

This clonotype was seen repeatedly, ten times or more. The chain carries TRBV25-1 and TRBJ2-1; the D is unclear. Germline CDR1 reads MGHDK; CDR2 reads SYGVNS. Trimming pared 3 bases from V and 8 bases from J, leaving 20 bases between. The CDR3 spans 16 residues. The CDR3 loop is CASSDPRLPATDEQFF. The DNA of the CDR3 is TGTGCCAGCAGTGATCCCCGATTGCCTGCAACCGATGAGCAGTTCTTC.

The chain joins TRBV9 to TRBJ2-1, with D perhaps matching TRBD1 or TRBD2 (5 bases each). CDR1 is SGDLS and CDR2 is YYNGEE in the germline V gene. V dropped 0 bases and J dropped 1 base, with 14 bases sitting between them. This CDR3 has 17 amino acids. DNA of the CDR3: TGTGCCAGCAGCGTAGCTATTATGGGGGATTCCTACAATGAGCAGTTCTTC. It codes for CASSVAIMGDSYNEQFF.

This clonotype showed up just a few times. The J gene is TRBJ1-4, the V gene TRBV25-1; 7 bases fit TRBD1. The CDR3 contains 15 residues. Per germline, CDR1 MGHDK and CDR2 SYGVNS. The V segment lost 6 bases and the J segment 0 bases; nucleotides outside the gene matches: 4. The CDR3 nucleotides are TGTGCCAGCAGCGGACAGGTGACAACTAATGAAAAACTGTTTTTT. It translates to CASSGQVTTNEKLFF.

This clonotype came up a few times. V usage is TRBV6-1 and J usage is TRBJ2-5; D perhaps matches TRBD1 (5 bases). The V end lost 6 bases, the J end lost 7 bases, and 18 bases lay between the germline ends. The CDR3 has 14 residues. CDR1 and CDR2 (germline): MNHNS, SASEGT. The CDR3 coding sequence is TGTGCCAGCAGCCAACAGGCGACTGGGGCGACCCAGTACTTC. Amino acids: CASSQQATGATQYF.

In this sample, this clonotype turned up many times. The chain links TRBV5-8 to TRBJ1-5; no firm D call. The length of the CDR3 is 14 residues. Trimming left V 4 bases short and J 4 bases short, with 12 bases between. CDR1 SGHTS and CDR2 YDEGEE come from the germline V gene. CDR3 amino acids: CASSLPVGNQPQHF. The DNA for the CDR3 is TGTGCCAGCAGCCTACCGGTGGGAAATCAGCCCCAGCATTTT. The full variable domain, in which reference TRBV5-8 and TRBJ1-5 provide the parts outside the CDR3, is EAGVTQSPTHLIKTRGQQATLRCSPISGHTSVYWYQQALGLGLQFLLWYDEGEERNRGNFPPRFSGRQFPNYSSELNVNALELEDSALYLCASSLPVGNQPQHFGDGTRLSIL.

This clonotype has just a few counts. The rearrangement links TRBV7-3 to TRBJ2-7, with D hard to call. CDR1 and CDR2 from the germline V gene are SGHTA and FQGTGA. V was cut by 1 base and J by 6 bases, with 13 bases left in between. This CDR3 region has 14 residues. DNA of the CDR3: TGTGCCAGCAGCTTAAACCCTACCTCTGGCGAGCAGTACTTC. Its protein is CASSLNPTSGEQYF.

This sequence joins TRBV12-3 or TRBV12-4 and TRBJ2-7; D not resolved. V lost 0 bases and J 4 bases, leaving 10 bases between the germline ends. The CDR3 has 14 residues. The CDR3 here is CASSLALGPYEQYF. DNA of the CDR3: TGTGCCAGCAGTTTAGCGCTGGGTCCATACGAGCAGTACTTC.

This clonotype was observed a few times. The rearrangement joins TRBV20-1 to TRBJ2-3; 13 bases map to TRBD2. Germline CDR1 is DFQATT and CDR2 is SNEGSKA (reference sequence). The V and J ends lost 6 bases and 6 bases, in that order; junction bases with no gene match: 6. The CDR3 extends over 14 amino acids. DNA of the CDR3: TGCAGTGCAAGGACTAGCGGGGGAGGGGATACGCAGTATTTT. Its protein is CSARTSGGGDTQYF.

The gene calls are TRBV28 and TRBJ2-5, with TRBD1 matching over 7 bases. The CDR3 totals 15 residues. V lost 5 bases to trimming and J lost 2 bases; unmatched junction nucleotides: 8. Germline V gene sequence: CDR1 MDHEN, CDR2 SYDVKM. The CDR3: CASSPQGTWQETQYF. The CDR3 region has the DNA TGTGCCAGCAGTCCACAGGGGACCTGGCAAGAGACCCAGTACTTC.

V gene TRBV20-1 combines with J gene TRBJ2-1; D remains unclear. Looked up from germline, CDR1 is DFQATT and CDR2 is SNEGSKA (reference sequence). V dropped 6 bases and J dropped 8 bases, with 14 bases sitting between them. The CDR3 loop spans 12 amino acids. The CDR3 is CSAPKGSDEQFF. The CDR3 coding sequence is TGCAGTGCCCCCAAAGGGTCCGATGAGCAGTTCTTC.

Note on this clonotype: The CDR3 end shows no conserved phenylalanine or tryptophan, and so a read error is likely. The gene calls are TRBV6-6 and TRBJ1-3; 8 positions match TRBD1. V lost 10 bases and J lost 2; bases outside the gene matches: 4. Germline CDR1 MNHNY, CDR2 SVGAGI (reference sequence). The CDR3 covers 13 residues. The CDR3 coding sequence is TGTGCCACTGGACAGGGACCTGGAAACACCATATATTAT. Translating it yields CATGQGPGNTIYY.

This clonotype was seen at least ten times. Relative to the germline gene, one junction end is altered; a read error may explain this. The chain employs TRBV6-5 and TRBJ2-5, with D possibly TRBD2 on 6 matching bases. This CDR3 has 15 amino acids. CDR1 is MNHEY, CDR2 SVGAGI, per germline. CDR3 loop: CASSYGLGGAETQYF. CDR3 DNA: TGTGCCAGCAGTTACGGCCTGGGCGGGGCAGAGACTCAGTACTTC.

In its sample, this clonotype was seen many times. The rearrangement links TRBV20-1 to TRBJ1-6; D remains ambiguous. The CDR3 contains 13 residues. Germline CDR1 DFQATT, CDR2 SNEGSKA (reference sequence). The ends were cut back, 5 bases at V and 4 bases at J, with 9 bases in the middle. CDR3 amino acids: CSASFGYNSPLHF. The CDR3 nucleotides read TGCAGTGCTTCGTTTGGATATAATTCACCCCTCCACTTT.

This clonotype was detected a few times. The rearrangement joins TRBV18 to TRBJ1-1; 7 positions agree with TRBD1. The CDR3 runs to 14 residues. CDR1 is KGHSH, CDR2 LQKENI, per germline. V lost 4 bases, J lost 6 bases, and 8 bases stayed unmatched. The DNA for the CDR3 is TGTGCCAGCTCACACCCAACAGGGGCGGCTGAAGCTTTCTTT. Translating gives CASSHPTGAAEAFF.

The V call is TRBV11-2, the J call TRBJ2-2; TRBD2 matches 12 bases. This CDR3 region has 18 residues. CDR1 is SGHAT and CDR2 is FQNNGV in the germline V gene. Losses at the gene ends were 5 bases for V and 1 base for J; bases not matched to a gene: 8. CDR3 nucleotide sequence: TGTGCCAGCAGCCGCGGGCTAGCGGGGGGGCGGAACACCGGGGAGCTGTTTTTT. It yields the protein CASSRGLAGGRNTGELFF.

The rearrangement links TRBV12-3 or TRBV12-4 to TRBJ2-3; no clear D. V was cut by 2 bases and J by 1 base, with 4 bases left in between. The CDR3 has 13 amino acids. The CDR3 DNA is TGTGCCAGCAGTTTATTCCGCACAGATACGCAGTATTTT. Translating gives CASSLFRTDTQYF.

J is TRBJ1-1 and V is TRBV5-4; D may be TRBD1 (6 bases). The CDR3 consists of 12 residues. The V and J ends lost 3 bases and 9 bases respectively, with 12 bases between them. Germline lookup yields CDR1 SGHNT and CDR2 YYREEE (reference sequence). CDR3 DNA: TGTGCCAGCAGCTCCGGACAGAGACAAGCTTTCTTT. It encodes CASSSGQRQAFF.

This clonotype occurred a few times. V is TRBV7-9 and J is TRBJ1-6; 7 bases map to TRBD1. Germline V gene lookup returns CDR1 SEHNR and CDR2 FQNEAQ (reference sequence). Germline trimming cut 5 bases from V and 5 bases from J; bases unmatched to any gene: 6. This CDR3 is 15 amino acids long. CDR3 nucleotides: TGTGCCAGCAGCCGGGGGGGACAGAATAATTCACCCCTCCACTTT. It codes for CASSRGGQNNSPLHF.

Ten or more counts support this clonotype. J is TRBJ2-1 and V is TRBV5-1; 8 bases fit TRBD1. Per germline, CDR1 SGHRS and CDR2 YFSETQ. The CDR3 loop spans 16 amino acids. The V and J ends lost 0 bases and 8 bases, in that order; junction bases with no gene match: 10. The CDR3 spells CASSLVGRGRNDEQFF. As DNA, the CDR3 is TGCGCCAGCAGCTTGGTTGGCAGGGGGCGTAACGATGAGCAGTTCTTC.

The V and J genes are TRBV21-1 and TRBJ2-4; no check of the table's D call, TRBD1, against the DNA was made. TRBV21-1 is a pseudogene. This CDR3 region has 17 residues. CDR3 in DNA: TGTGCCAGCACCAGCGCAGACAGGGTCGAGGGGGAAAACATTCAGTACTTC. This gives the protein CASTSADRVEGENIQYF.

This clonotype was counted only a few times. The rearrangement joins TRBV20-1 to TRBJ2-5; 8 positions agree with TRBD2. The V gene's germline CDR1 is DFQATT and CDR2 SNEGSKA (reference sequence). Germline trimming cut 0 bases from V and 4 bases from J; bases unmatched to any gene: 4. CDR3 size: 14 residues. The CDR3 sequence: CSARDSGSLETQYF. The DNA of the CDR3 is TGCAGTGCTAGAGACAGCGGGAGTCTAGAGACCCAGTACTTC.

V usage is TRBV20-1 and J usage is TRBJ2-5; TRBD1 is a possible D gene (6 bases). In germline, CDR1 is DFQATT, CDR2 SNEGSKA (reference sequence). The CDR3 consists of 14 residues. V lost 4 bases and J lost 5, with 17 bases in between. CDR3 coding DNA: TGCAGTGCTAAGAGAAGCCAGGGGTTTGAGACCCAGTACTTC. Translated, it gives CSAKRSQGFETQYF.

The V and J genes are TRBV3-1 and TRBJ2-1; 10 nucleotides agree with TRBD2. Trimming took 0 bases from V and 6 from J; bases not matched to a gene: 5. The CDR3 extends over 16 amino acids. Germline-derived CDR1 and CDR2 are LGHDT and YNNKEL (reference sequence). The CDR3 nucleotides read TGTGCCAGCAGCCAAGAGAGGCTAGCGGGGGCCAATGAGCAGTTCTTC. The encoded protein is CASSQERLAGANEQFF.

This clonotype was observed a handful of times. The chain carries TRBV15 and TRBJ2-7; D may be TRBD1 or TRBD2 (5 bases each). V was trimmed by 0 bases and J by 2 bases, leaving 5 bases between them. From germline, CDR1 is LNHNV and CDR2 YYDKDF (reference sequence). The CDR3 has 13 amino acids. The CDR3 loop is CATSREGAYEQYF. CDR3 bases: TGTGCCACCAGCAGAGAGGGGGCCTACGAGCAGTACTTC.

The chain employs TRBV9 and TRBJ2-1; 9 positions match TRBD2. CDR3 length: 15 amino acids. V trimming: 3 bases; J trimming: 6 bases; junction bases outside the gene matches: 7. Germline values: CDR1 SGDLS, CDR2 YYNGEE. The CDR3 spells CASSASGRPSNEQFF. CDR3 coding DNA: TGTGCCAGCAGCGCCAGCGGGAGGCCCAGCAATGAGCAGTTCTTC.

This clonotype was counted between two and nine times. The gene calls are TRBV5-4 and TRBJ2-1, with D perhaps being TRBD1 or TRBD2 (5 bases each). V gave up 1 base and J gave up 6 bases, with 8 bases separating them. Germline V gene data show CDR1 as SGHNT and CDR2 as YYREEE (reference sequence). This CDR3 comprises 13 residues. CDR3 residues: CASSLWGSNEQFF. In DNA, the CDR3 is TGTGCCAGCAGCTTGTGGGGGTCCAATGAGCAGTTCTTC.